These 14 T cell receptor beta chains came from one sample sequenced in a study of immune heterogeneity within non-small cell lung tumors. Samples each supplied around 600 ng of bulk tumor genomic DNA as template. Collection of several biopsies per primary tumor, spaced far apart, took place during surgery. Curative surgery was performed on patients who had untreated, newly diagnosed non-small cell lung cancer. CDR3 of TCR beta was amplified by multiplex PCR that used 32 V and 13 J primers. From the multiplex PCR reads, TCRdb called clonotypes with MiXCR, one entry per CDR3 protein. The sample holds roughly 9,900 distinct CDR3 sequences, roughly 30% seen once. The sample taken for sequencing was lung tumor tissue. The receptors stem from a woman between 55 and 75 years old with non-small cell lung cancer.

By share of the sample, this clonotype is medium-sized. The CDR3 loop reads CASGPGGQISYEQYF. DNA for the CDR3: TGTGCTAGTGGCCCGGGAGGACAGATCTCCTACGAGCAGTACTTC. The V gene is TRBV12-5, the J gene TRBJ2-7; D possibly corresponds to TRBD2 (7 bases). Germline V gene data show CDR1 as LGHNT and CDR2 as FRNRAP. The ends were cut back, 6 bases at V and 0 bases at J, with 15 bases in the middle. The CDR3 length is 15 residues.

This clonotype has more than one count but fewer than ten. V and J are TRBV5-1 and TRBJ1-1; a weak D match, TRBD1 (5 bases). CDR1 and CDR2 (germline): SGHRS, YFSETQ. V was cut by 4 bases and J by 4 bases, with 17 bases left in between. This CDR3 has 15 amino acids. The CDR3 sequence: CASSDQGRSGTEAFF. The CDR3 coding sequence is TGCGCCAGCAGCGATCAGGGAAGGTCGGGCACTGAAGCTTTCTTT.

This clonotype was detected only a few times. The V gene is TRBV18, the J gene TRBJ2-5; 12 positions match TRBD2. The V and J ends lost 4 bases and 5 bases, in that order; junction bases with no gene match: 8. The CDR3 consists of 16 residues. Per germline, CDR1 KGHSH and CDR2 LQKENI. The CDR3 region has the DNA TGTGCCAGCTCACGGTCGCCTAGCGGGAGGGGTGAGACCCAGTACTTC. This sequence encodes CASSRSPSGRGETQYF.

The V call is TRBV27, the J call TRBJ2-6, with D perhaps matching TRBD1 (6 bases). The V gene lost 5 bases and the J gene lost 1 base, with 12 bases spanning the gap. The CDR3 spans 16 residues. Germline CDR1 is MNHEY and CDR2 is SMNVEV (reference sequence). CDR3 region: CASSTGRLSGANVLTF. The CDR3 region has the DNA TGTGCCAGCAGTACAGGGCGGTTGTCTGGGGCCAACGTCCTGACTTTC. Together with reference TRBV27 and TRBJ2-6, the CDR3 gives the full variable domain: EAQVTQNPRYLITVTGKKLTVTCSQNMNHEYMSWYRQDPGLGLRQIYYSMNVEVTDKGDVPEGYKVSRKEKRNFPLILESPSPNQTSLYFCASSTGRLSGANVLTFGAGSRLTVL.

By sample fraction, this clonotype is medium-sized. The V gene is TRBV28, the J gene TRBJ1-6; D not certain. CDR3 length: 15 residues. V dropped 3 bases and J dropped 0 bases, with 6 bases sitting between them. Germline assignment: CDR1 MDHEN and CDR2 SYDVKM. Here the CDR3 DNA reads TGTGCCAGCAGTTTGCAGGTCTCCTATAATTCACCCCTCCACTTT. Its translation is CASSLQVSYNSPLHF.

A word on this clonotype: Since a much larger clone is just one base distant, this may be a read error. V is TRBV7-9 and J is TRBJ2-1, with 7 bases aligning to TRBD2. Germline lookup yields CDR1 SEHNR and CDR2 FQNEAQ (reference sequence). J gave up 4 bases and V 4 bases, and 7 bases lay outside the gene matches. The CDR3 contains 15 residues. The DNA of the CDR3 is TGTGCCAGCAGCTCTAGCGGATGGGGTTACAATGAGCAGTTCTTC. Its protein is CASSSSGWGYNEQFF.

About this clonotype: One base away lies a much larger clone, so this may be a sequencing read error. V and J are TRBV19 and TRBJ1-6; D unresolved. Trimming cost V 6 bases and J 8 bases, with 17 bases left between them. There are 15 residues in the CDR3. Germline CDR1 LNHDA, CDR2 SQIVND (reference sequence). DNA for the CDR3: TGTGCCAGTAGGACCGGGCCCCAAACTCATTCACCCCTCCACTTT. The encoded protein is CASRTGPQTHSPLHF.

This clonotype is labeled medium-sized (0.01 to 0.1%). CDR3 in DNA: TGTGCCTGGAGTGAAGAAGCGGGGGTCGGGGAGCAGTACTTC. Protein sequence: CAWSEEAGVGEQYF. The V gene is TRBV30, the J gene TRBJ2-7, with 8 positions matching TRBD2. V gave up 1 base and J gave up 7 bases; unmatched junction bases: 9. Germline CDR1 is GTSNPN and CDR2 is SVGIG (reference sequence). The CDR3 totals 14 residues.

V gene TRBV11-3 combines with J gene TRBJ2-7; D gene ambiguous. This CDR3 has 12 amino acids. V was cut by 5 bases and J by 3 bases, with 8 bases left in between. The germline CDR1 and CDR2 sequences are SGHNT and YENEEA. CDR3 residues: CASSNQIYEQYF. The CDR3 nucleotides are TGTGCCAGCAGCAACCAGATCTACGAGCAGTACTTC.

Concerning this clonotype: A much larger clonotype is one base distant, so this may be a read error. The gene calls are TRBV12-3 or TRBV12-4 and TRBJ1-2, with a weak D call TRBD1 (5 bases). Between the trimmed V and J ends, which lost 6 bases and 8 bases, there was a span of 22 bases. The CDR3 has 15 residues. The chain's CDR3 is CASSPKVFLEGGYTF. The CDR3, as DNA: TGTGCCAGCAGCCCGAAGGTATTCTTAGAGGGGGGCTACACCTTC.

This clonotype qualifies as medium-sized (0.01 to 0.1%). The chain combines TRBV7-8 with TRBJ1-4; D is perhaps TRBD1 (5 bases). There are 15 residues in the CDR3. V shed 1 base and J shed 4 bases, with 10 bases lying between them. Germline V gives CDR1 SGHVS, CDR2 FQNEAQ. CDR3 residues: CASSLETGFNEKLFF. The CDR3 nucleotides read TGTGCCAGCAGCTTAGAAACAGGCTTTAATGAAAAACTGTTTTTT. The full variable domain, in which reference TRBV7-8 and TRBJ1-4 provide the parts outside the CDR3, is GAGVSQSPRYKVAKRGQDVALRCDPISGHVSLFWYQQALGQGPEFLTYFQNEAQLDKSGLPSDRFFAERPEGSVSTLKIQRTQQEDSAVYLCASSLETGFNEKLFFGSGTQLSVL.

The DNA for the CDR3 is TGTGCCAGCAGCTCAGGGACAGGGGGTGAAAAACTGTTTTTT. Encoded protein: CASSSGTGGEKLFF. The chain employs TRBV5-8 and TRBJ1-4; 11 positions agree with TRBD1. V was pared by 3 bases and J by 7 bases, with 2 bases of the junction left unmatched. CDR3 length: 14 residues. From germline, CDR1 is SGHTS and CDR2 YDEGEE.

This rearrangement joins TRBV19 to TRBJ1-6, with 10 bases aligning to TRBD1. Germline V gene data show CDR1 as LNHDA and CDR2 as SQIVND (reference sequence). The CDR3 spans 14 residues. V dropped 5 bases and J dropped 8; count of bases not matched to a gene: 3. Written as DNA, the CDR3 is TGTGCCAGTAGTCCCGGGACAGGGGATTCACCCCTCCACTTT. It is translated as CASSPGTGDSPLHF. Combining the CDR3 with reference TRBV19 and TRBJ1-6 gives the whole variable domain DGGITQSPKYLFRKEGQNVTLSCEQNLNHDAMYWYRQDPGQGLRLIYYSQIVNDFQKGDIAEGYSVSREKKESFPLTVTSAQKNPTAFYLCASSPGTGDSPLHFGNGTRLTVT.

Concerning this clonotype itself: A much larger clone sits a single nucleotide away, making a read error possible. The chain has TRBV28 and TRBJ2-2, with 7 positions matching TRBD2. CDR1 is MDHEN, CDR2 SYDVKM, per germline. The CDR3 covers 16 residues. The CDR3 region is CASSFFGRERTGEPFF. The CDR3, as DNA: TGTGCCAGCAGTTTTTTCGGGCGGGAGAGGACCGGGGAGCCGTTTTTT. The full variable domain, in which reference TRBV28 and TRBJ2-2 provide the parts outside the CDR3, is DVKVTQSSRYLVKRTGEKVFLECVQDMDHENMFWYRQDPGLGLRLIYFSYDVKMKEKGDIPEGYSVSREKKERFSLILESASTNQTSMYLCASSFFGRERTGEPFFGEGSRLTVL.